These 26 T cell receptor beta chains were sequenced from one sample in a study of T cells in Graves' hyperthyroidism and ophthalmopathy (dated by TCRdb to 2018 to 2020). To prepare the library, multiplex PCR was applied. The run used an Illumina HiSeq 2000. Amplification of TCR beta CDR3 regions was carried out from RNA transcripts. The TCR CDR3 was subjected to a first round of RT-PCR using the HTBI primer set and the Qiagen OneStep RT-PCR kit. In TCRdb, the public reads were trimmed at Q25 with fastp and aligned with MiXCR, with productive beta chains retained. CDR3 protein sequences are deduplicated, and each keeps its most common genes and DNA. The sample table holds 640,000 or so distinct CDR3 sequences, of which 13% to 15% were seen once. The ten largest clonotypes hold roughly 7% of the sample. The sequenced sample consisted of blood. The receptors shown here come from a young woman with Graves' ophthalmopathy.

There are many counts of this clonotype. This chain uses TRBV28 with TRBJ2-7, with a tentative D call TRBD1 (7 bases). V lost 6 bases and J 3 bases, leaving 15 bases between the germline ends. The germline V gene encodes CDR1 MDHEN and CDR2 SYDVKM. This CDR3 is 14 amino acids long. CDR3 amino acids: CASSRGDRDYEQYF. Written as DNA, the CDR3 is TGTGCCAGCAGCCGCGGGGACAGAGACTACGAGCAGTACTTC.

The chain has TRBV7-9 and TRBJ1-2; D remains ambiguous. The CDR3 has 13 amino acids. Germline CDR1 reads SEHNR; CDR2 reads FQNEAQ (reference sequence). V was trimmed by 5 bases and J by 4 bases, leaving 11 bases between them. DNA of the CDR3: TGTGCCAGCAGCCCCCTAAGTATCTATGGCTACACCTTC. Its translation: CASSPLSIYGYTF.

This clonotype showed up many times. The chain combines TRBV28 with TRBJ2-1; the D gene is possibly TRBD1 (6 bases). The CDR3 runs to 15 residues. The germline gives CDR1 MDHEN, CDR2 SYDVKM. V was pared by 3 bases and J by 9 bases, with 18 bases between. The CDR3 protein is CASSFRGLGGGEQFF. CDR3 nucleotides: TGTGCCAGCAGTTTCAGGGGCCTAGGGGGTGGTGAGCAGTTCTTC.

This clonotype has at least ten counts. The chain links TRBV5-1 to TRBJ1-3; D is uncertain. The length of the CDR3 is 13 residues. V was clipped by 3 bases and J by 8 bases, with 12 bases between them. The germline V gene has CDR1 SGHRS and CDR2 YFSETQ. The CDR3 spells CASSWSAGDTIYF. As DNA, the CDR3 is TGCGCCAGCAGCTGGAGCGCCGGGGACACCATATATTTT. Drawing the rest from reference TRBV5-1 and TRBJ1-3, the complete variable domain is KAGVTQTPRYLIKTRGQQVTLSCSPISGHRSVSWYQQTPGQGLQFLFEYFSETQRNKGNFPGRFSGRQFSNSRSEMNVSTLELGDSALYLCASSWSAGDTIYFGEGSWLTVV.

In its sample, this clonotype was seen many times. The genes are TRBV11-3 and TRBJ2-1; D is perhaps TRBD1 or TRBD2 (6 bases each). There are 16 residues in the CDR3. Germline V lookup: CDR1 SGHNT, CDR2 YENEEA. V lost 1 base and J lost 4, with 14 bases in between. CDR3 nucleotide sequence: TGTGCCAGCAGCTTAGTGCGGGGAAGGGGGTACAATGAGCAGTTCTTC. As protein: CASSLVRGRGYNEQFF.

This clonotype was found many times. The V call is TRBV11-2, the J call TRBJ2-7; no firm D call. This CDR3 has 15 amino acids. V was shortened by 2 bases and J by 3 bases, with 14 bases between the two germline ends. CDR1 and CDR2 from the germline V gene are SGHAT and FQNNGV. The CDR3 region is CASSLLGPRRYEQYF. CDR3 bases: TGTGCCAGCAGCTTATTAGGTCCTCGGCGCTACGAGCAGTACTTC.

This clonotype came up a few times. The J gene is TRBJ1-5, the V gene TRBV20-1; D call uncertain. V was shortened by 1 base and J by 1 base, with 8 bases between the two germline ends. Germline assignment: CDR1 DFQATT and CDR2 SNEGSKA (reference sequence). The CDR3 runs 14 residues. CDR3 sequence: CSARVHTSNQPQHF. The CDR3 region has the DNA TGCAGTGCTAGAGTCCACACGAGCAATCAGCCCCAGCATTTT.

The gene calls are TRBV7-2 and TRBJ2-7; 9 positions agree with TRBD1. Germline CDR1 reads SGHTA; CDR2 reads FQGNSA. There are 12 residues in the CDR3. V lost 7 bases and J lost 5; bases outside the gene matches: 3. CDR3 residues: CASKGQGDEQYF. The CDR3 region has the DNA TGTGCCAGCAAGGGACAGGGAGACGAGCAGTACTTC.

This clonotype has ten or more counts. J is TRBJ2-5 and V is TRBV2; 10 nucleotides agree with TRBD2. CDR1 is SNHLY, CDR2 FYNNEI, per germline. V dropped 6 bases and J dropped 5; count of bases not matched to a gene: 9. This CDR3 contains 15 residues. CDR3 nucleotide sequence: TGTGCCAGCAGAGACTCACTAGCGGGAAGGGAGACCCAGTACTTC. It specifies CASRDSLAGRETQYF.

This clonotype was detected only a few times. This chain joins TRBV7-9 and TRBJ2-7, with D tentatively TRBD1 (6 bases). V was cut by 2 bases and J by 6 bases, with 20 bases left in between. The CDR3 totals 16 residues. CDR1 is SEHNR, CDR2 FQNEAQ, per germline (reference sequence). The CDR3 nucleotides are TGTGCCAGCAGCTTAATGGGGCTGGGGACACTGGCCGAGCAGTACTTC. Amino acid sequence: CASSLMGLGTLAEQYF.

In regard to this clonotype: One end of the junction varies from germline; a read error may be responsible. This chain links TRBV6-4 with TRBJ1-1, with a weak D call TRBD1 (6 bases). Germline-derived CDR1 and CDR2 are MRHNA and SNTAGT. The CDR3 runs 16 residues. In DNA, the CDR3 is TGTGCCAGCAGTGAATATTTTCGTTCGGGGGCGGTTGAAGCCTTCTTT. Translated, it gives CASSEYFRSGAVEAFF.

The J gene is TRBJ1-5, the V gene TRBV7-9; the match to TRBD1 covers 11 bases. CDR1 and CDR2 from the germline V gene are SEHNR and FQNEAQ (reference sequence). Unmatched junction bases numbered 25, after V lost 3 bases and J lost 3 bases. The CDR3 extends over 23 amino acids. The CDR3 loop is CASSFRKLAQRDRGKRNNQPQHF. The CDR3 region has the DNA TGTGCCAGCAGCTTCCGAAAGTTGGCCCAACGGGACAGGGGGAAAAGGAACAATCAGCCCCAGCATTTT.

There are many counts of this clonotype. This chain connects TRBV28 to TRBJ2-3; D is possibly TRBD1 (5 bases). Trimming left V 1 base short and J 4 bases short, with 15 bases between. The germline CDR1 and CDR2 sequences are MDHEN and SYDVKM. The CDR3 totals 16 residues. The CDR3 here is CASSLFRIQQADTQYF. The CDR3 DNA sequence: TGTGCCAGCAGTTTATTCCGGATACAACAGGCAGATACGCAGTATTTT. Full variable domain (missing parts from reference TRBV28 and TRBJ2-3): DVKVTQSSRYLVKRTGEKVFLECVQDMDHENMFWYRQDPGLGLRLIYFSYDVKMKEKGDIPEGYSVSREKKERFSLILESASTNQTSMYLCASSLFRIQQADTQYFGPGTRLTVL.

The table lists this clonotype with many counts. The J gene is TRBJ1-1, the V gene TRBV5-1; 8 nucleotides align to TRBD1. J was trimmed by 1 base and V by 6 bases; bases with no gene match: 5. Germline values: CDR1 SGHRS, CDR2 YFSETQ. This CDR3 is built from 14 residues. The CDR3 loop reads CASTRTGTNTEAFF. In nucleotides, the CDR3 is TGCGCCAGCACGAGGACAGGGACGAACACTGAAGCTTTCTTT.

The J gene is TRBJ2-7, the V gene TRBV4-3; TRBD1 aligns across 7 bases. V was pared by 4 bases and J by 2 bases, with 8 bases of the junction left unmatched. Germline V CDR1 and CDR2: LGHNA, YSLEER. The CDR3 covers 15 residues. The CDR3 spells CASSRLRTGPYEQYF. CDR3 nucleotide sequence: TGCGCCAGCAGCCGACTGCGGACAGGCCCCTACGAGCAGTACTTC.

This clonotype was observed a few times. The chain has TRBV4-2 and TRBJ2-3; TRBD2 matches 8 bases. This CDR3 contains 17 residues. Germline V gene lookup returns CDR1 LGHNA and CDR2 YNFKEQ. With V trimmed by 0 bases and J by 3 bases, 8 bases remained unmatched. The CDR3 nucleotides are TGTGCCAGCAGCCAAGAGCTCCCGGGAGGGCCAACAGATACGCAGTATTTT. Its protein product is CASSQELPGGPTDTQYF.

This clonotype has just a few counts. The V gene is TRBV7-9, the J gene TRBJ2-2; 8 bases line up with TRBD2. The V gene end was trimmed by 4 bases and the J gene end by 4 bases; junction bases not matched to a gene: 5. The CDR3 is 15 amino acids. Per the germline V gene, CDR1 is SEHNR and CDR2 is FQNEAQ (reference sequence). Here the CDR3 reads CASSSSGSITGELFF. The CDR3 DNA reads TGTGCCAGCAGCTCGAGCGGGAGCATCACCGGGGAGCTGTTTTTT.

The chain uses TRBV6-1 and TRBJ2-3, with 11 bases matching TRBD2. The V and J ends lost 8 bases and 3 bases, in that order; junction bases with no gene match: 16. Germline V gene lookup returns CDR1 MNHNS and CDR2 SASEGT. The length of the CDR3 is 18 residues. DNA for the CDR3: TGTGCCAGCGATTCGAGGGCTAGCGGGAGGATCGGGACAGATACGCAGTATTTT. Amino acids: CASDSRASGRIGTDTQYF.

This clonotype was detected ten times or more. The rearrangement uses TRBV18 and TRBJ2-3; D remains ambiguous. The CDR3 covers 14 residues. Per the germline V gene, CDR1 is KGHSH and CDR2 is LQKENI. V was shortened by 2 bases and J by 0 bases, with 6 bases between the two germline ends. The CDR3 protein is CASSPSRSTDTQYF. CDR3 sequence (DNA): TGTGCCAGCTCACCATCGCGGAGCACAGATACGCAGTATTTT.

Turning to this clonotype: A much bigger clone sits one base away, suggesting this may be a read error. This chain uses TRBV6-1 with TRBJ1-2; D perhaps matches TRBD1 (6 bases). The V end lost 6 bases, the J end lost 4 bases, and 18 bases lay between the germline ends. This CDR3 has 15 amino acids. Germline V lookup: CDR1 MNHNS, CDR2 SASEGT. CDR3 bases: TGTGCCAGCAGCCACGGACAGACATCGGGCTATGGCTACACCTTC. Protein: CASSHGQTSGYGYTF.

Only one count was recorded for this clonotype. Just one base apart from a much larger clone, this may be a read error. V and J are TRBV29-1 and TRBJ2-2; TRBD1 matches 8 bases. Germline loops: CDR1 SQVTM, CDR2 ANQGSEA. The CDR3 covers 14 residues. As DNA, the CDR3 is TGCAGCGTTGGACAGGGGTGGGACACCGGGGAGCTGCTTTTT. The encoded protein is CSVGQGWDTGELLF.

In this sample, this clonotype turned up a few times. One end of the junction varies from germline; a read error may be responsible. The CDR3 sequence is CTSAVQVLAEAFF. CDR3 coding DNA: TGTACCAGCGCGGTTCAGGTGTTGGCTGAAGCTTTCTTT. The rearrangement joins TRBV6-2 or TRBV6-3 to TRBJ1-1; D remains ambiguous. This CDR3 region has 13 residues. The germline gives CDR1 MNHEY, CDR2 SVGEGT.

This clonotype has only a few counts. The gene calls are TRBV4-2 and TRBJ2-7; 8 bases map to TRBD2. CDR3 size: 15 residues. CDR1 is LGHNA, CDR2 YNFKEQ, per germline. With 4 bases clipped from V and 1 base from J, the junction kept 6 bases outside the gene matches. In nucleotides, the CDR3 is TGTGCCAGCAGCCCTACGGCTAGCGGGTCCTACGAGCAGTACTTC. Translated: CASSPTASGSYEQYF.

The V call is TRBV6-2 or TRBV6-3, the J call TRBJ2-1; 14 bases line up with TRBD2. Germline V gene sequence: CDR1 MNHEY, CDR2 SVGEGT. This CDR3 contains 18 residues. Germline trimming cut 0 bases from V and 0 bases from J; bases unmatched to any gene: 1. Here the CDR3 reads CASSYSGTSGSSYNEQFF. The CDR3 DNA reads as TGTGCCAGCAGTTACTCCGGGACTAGCGGGAGCTCCTACAATGAGCAGTTCTTC.

This clonotype was counted once. The V gene is TRBV4-3, the J gene TRBJ1-2; 12 nucleotides agree with TRBD1. This CDR3 region has 15 residues. The germline V gene encodes CDR1 LGHNA and CDR2 YSLEER. J lost 6 bases, V lost 5 bases, and 7 bases had no gene match. CDR3 residues: CASSSGTGGSHGYTF. The CDR3 coding sequence is TGCGCCAGCAGCTCCGGGACAGGGGGCTCGCATGGCTACACCTTC.

This clonotype has a count of ten or more. This chain uses TRBV20-1 with TRBJ2-5; 15 bases match TRBD2. Germline loops: CDR1 DFQATT, CDR2 SNEGSKA (reference sequence). CDR3 length: 16 residues. Trimming at V came to 3 bases and at J to 6 bases, leaving 8 bases not matched to a gene. The CDR3 loop reads CSARGLAGGVQKTQYF. CDR3 DNA sequence: TGCAGTGCTAGGGGACTAGCGGGAGGCGTGCAAAAGACCCAGTACTTC.